Shown below are 27 T cell receptor beta chains from a single sample sequenced in a study of T cell repertoires in ileal Crohn's disease. Time point defined: proximal margin of the surgical specimen (macroscopically non-inflamed). The repertoire was sequenced with immunoSEQ multiplex PCR; TCRdb's copy has only in-frame clones and lacks some. The sample contains fewer than 3,000 clones, 70% to 80% of which appear only once. Sequenced material: ileal tissue. Receptors were obtained from an adult with Crohn's disease.

This clone turned up a few times. The chain carries TRBV6-1 and TRBJ2-5; maybe TRBD2 (6 bases). The CDR3 sequence is 14 residues long. Germline values: CDR1 MNHNS, CDR2 SASEGT. V lost 4 bases, J lost 5 bases, and 14 bases lay in between. The CDR3 DNA reads TGTGCCAGCAGTGGGGGCGGGGCGGGGGAGACCCAGTACTTC. Translated: CASSGGGAGETQYF.

This chain links TRBV19 with TRBJ2-1, with D perhaps matching TRBD1 (5 bases). This CDR3 is 12 amino acids long. V was trimmed by 10 bases and J by 6 bases, leaving 13 bases between them. The germline V gene encodes CDR1 LNHDA and CDR2 SQIVND (reference sequence). CDR3 sequence: CATETGFNEQFF. DNA of the CDR3: TGTGCCACCGAAACAGGATTCAATGAGCAGTTCTTC.

The V and J genes are TRBV5-6 and TRBJ1-2; 8 positions agree with TRBD1. This CDR3 spans 16 amino acids. Germline V gene data show CDR1 as SGHDT and CDR2 as YYEEEE. Germline trimming cut 4 bases from V and 1 base from J; bases unmatched to any gene: 9. DNA for the CDR3: TGTGCCAGCAGCCGAGACAGGGGTCGGTATAACTATGGCTACACCTTC. It is translated as CASSRDRGRYNYGYTF. The complete variable domain, with remaining parts taken from reference TRBV5-6 and TRBJ1-2, reads DAGVTQSPTHLIKTRGQQVTLRCSPKSGHDTVSWYQQALGQGPQFIFQYYEEEERQRGNFPDRFSGHQFPNYSSELNVNALLLGDSALYLCASSRDRGRYNYGYTFGSGTRLTVV.

V is TRBV11-2 and J is TRBJ2-5; D possibly matches TRBD1 or TRBD2 (5 bases each). Trimming shortened V by 5 bases and J by 5 bases, and 21 bases separated the two germline ends. The length of the CDR3 is 16 residues. CDR1 and CDR2 from the germline V gene are SGHAT and FQNNGV. The CDR3 loop reads CASSPGLRGWGETQYF. CDR3 in DNA: TGTGCCAGCAGCCCGGGGCTAAGGGGTTGGGGGGAGACCCAGTACTTC.

This clone has just one count. The V call is TRBV6-5, the J call TRBJ1-1; D might be TRBD1 (5 bases). The CDR3 spans 12 residues. V was pared by 2 bases and J by 6 bases, with 7 bases between. Per germline, CDR1 MNHEY and CDR2 SVGAGI. CDR3 in DNA: TGTGCCAGCAGTTACGGCAGGGCTGAAGCTTTCTTT. This gives the protein CASSYGRAEAFF.

In this sample, this clone turned up once. The chain joins TRBV2 to TRBJ2-5, with D unclear. V was shortened by 8 bases and J by 5 bases, with 15 bases between the two germline ends. Germline lookup yields CDR1 SNHLY and CDR2 FYNNEI. The CDR3 is made up of 13 amino acids. The CDR3 is CASQAALVETQYF. The DNA of the CDR3 is TGTGCCAGCCAGGCAGCCTTGGTGGAGACCCAGTACTTC.

The rearrangement links TRBV7-6 to TRBJ2-7; 10 nucleotides align to TRBD1. V trimming: 1 base; J trimming: 3 bases; junction bases outside the gene matches: 6. Per germline, CDR1 SGHVS and CDR2 FNYEAQ. The CDR3 is 16 residues long. Written as DNA, the CDR3 is TGTGCCAGCAGCTTAGAGGGGGACAGGGGCAACTACGAGCAGTACTTC. Protein sequence: CASSLEGDRGNYEQYF.

The chain joins TRBV5-8 to TRBJ2-7; D unclear. V was trimmed by 2 bases and J by 12 bases, leaving 9 bases between them. The CDR3 is 10 amino acids. The germline gives CDR1 SGHTS, CDR2 YDEGEE. CDR3 region: CASSFTTGYF. CDR3 bases: TGTGCCAGCAGCTTCACCACCGGGTACTTC.

The chain carries TRBV5-6 and TRBJ1-1; 8 nucleotides agree with TRBD1. V lost 4 bases and J lost 7; bases outside the gene matches: 6. Germline V CDR1 and CDR2: SGHDT, YYEEEE. The CDR3 spans 13 residues. The CDR3 here is CASSRDRGGEAFF. The CDR3 region has the DNA TGTGCCAGCAGCAGAGACAGGGGAGGTGAAGCTTTCTTT.

The CDR3 DNA is TGTGCCAGCAGAAGAACAGGATATGGCTACACCTTC. Amino acids: CASRRTGYGYTF. The V and J genes are TRBV5-4 and TRBJ1-2; a weak D match, TRBD1 (5 bases). The CDR3 has 12 residues. The germline V and J ends were trimmed by 5 bases and 5 bases, with 10 bases remaining between them. Germline V gives CDR1 SGHNT, CDR2 YYREEE (reference sequence).

This chain joins TRBV28 and TRBJ2-7; 8 positions agree with TRBD1. Losses at the gene ends were 8 bases for V and 4 bases for J; bases not matched to a gene: 10. From germline, CDR1 is MDHEN and CDR2 SYDVKM. The length of the CDR3 is 14 residues. The CDR3 region is CASEDRVKGYEQYF. The CDR3, as DNA: TGTGCCAGCGAGGACAGGGTAAAGGGGTACGAGCAGTACTTC.

The CDR3, as DNA: TGTGCCAGCCGACAGGAGGGATATTCACCCCTCCACTTT. It translates to CASRQEGYSPLHF. J is TRBJ1-6 and V is TRBV18; TRBD1 might be the D (6 bases). The CDR3 runs to 13 residues. Germline V gene data show CDR1 as KGHSH and CDR2 as LQKENI. Trimming cost V 8 bases and J 8 bases, with 13 bases left between them. The full variable domain, its missing parts supplied by reference TRBV18 and TRBJ1-6, is NAGVMQNPRHLVRRRGQEARLRCSPMKGHSHVYWYRQLPEEGLKFMVYLQKENIIDESGMPKERFSAEFPKEGPSILRIQQVVRGDSAAYFCASRQEGYSPLHFGNGTRLTVT.

This clone was seen a single time. This chain joins TRBV25-1 and TRBJ2-2, with D maybe TRBD2 (5 bases). CDR3 length: 18 amino acids. V was pared by 3 bases and J by 0 bases, with 17 bases between. Germline V gene data show CDR1 as MGHDK and CDR2 as SYGVNS. The CDR3 DNA sequence: TGTGCCAGCAGTGATGGGGATCTAGCTTTTCCGAACACCGGGGAGCTGTTTTTT. It translates to CASSDGDLAFPNTGELFF.

The chain is built from TRBV27 and TRBJ2-2; TRBD2 aligns across 8 bases. The germline CDR1 and CDR2 sequences are MNHEY and SMNVEV (reference sequence). The ends lost 3 bases at V and 6 bases at J; junction bases unmatched: 3. The CDR3 has 14 amino acids. This chain's CDR3 is CASSFAGGPGELFF. The CDR3 DNA is TGTGCCAGCAGTTTCGCGGGGGGCCCCGGGGAGCTGTTTTTT.

V is TRBV6-5 and J is TRBJ2-7; D gene uncertain. Germline loops: CDR1 MNHEY, CDR2 SVGAGI. With 4 bases removed from V and 2 bases from J, the gap between germline ends came to 12 bases. There are 14 residues in the CDR3. CDR3 bases: TGTGCCAGCAGTTCAGCTACTTTAACCTACGAGCAGTACTTC. Its translation is CASSSATLTYEQYF.

This clone has just a few counts. The rearrangement joins TRBV2 to TRBJ2-1; the match to TRBD2 covers 11 bases. The CDR3 is 18 residues long. Germline V gene data show CDR1 as SNHLY and CDR2 as FYNNEI. V shed 7 bases and J 2 bases; nucleotides not matched to a gene: 13. CDR3 protein: CASTPTRGSGGAYNEQFF. The CDR3, as DNA: TGTGCCAGCACTCCCACCCGGGGTAGCGGGGGGGCCTACAATGAGCAGTTCTTC.

This rearrangement joins TRBV4-3 to TRBJ2-2; no clear D gene. The germline V gene encodes CDR1 LGHNA and CDR2 YSLEER. This CDR3 is 15 amino acids long. The V end was cut by 0 bases, the J end by 1 base, with 6 bases between. The DNA for the CDR3 is TGCGCCAGCAGCCAAGATGTAAGGAACACCGGGGAGCTGTTTTTT. This sequence encodes CASSQDVRNTGELFF.

The V and J genes are TRBV21-1 and TRBJ2-1; the D call in the table, TRBD2, was not verified against the DNA. TRBV21-1 is a pseudogene segment. The CDR3 runs 13 residues. In DNA form, the CDR3 reads TGTGCCATCCCCCGGCGGGAGTTCTATGAGCAGTTCTTC. Its protein product is CAIPRREFYEQFF.

The chain couples TRBV25-1 to TRBJ1-2, with TRBD1 matching 8 bases. The CDR3 runs 14 residues. V shed 8 bases, J shed 3 bases, and the junction held 8 bases outside the gene matches. Germline lookup yields CDR1 MGHDK and CDR2 SYGVNS. The chain's CDR3 is CASEGSGGDYGYTF. The CDR3 DNA is TGTGCCAGCGAGGGCTCAGGGGGCGACTATGGCTACACCTTC.

The rearrangement uses TRBV5-6 and TRBJ1-6; D call uncertain. V was shortened by 4 bases and J by 9 bases, with 11 bases between the two germline ends. Looked up from germline, CDR1 is SGHDT and CDR2 is YYEEEE. This CDR3 spans 13 amino acids. CDR3 nucleotide sequence: TGTGCCAGCAGCCAAACATCGGGTTCACCCCTCCACTTT. Protein sequence: CASSQTSGSPLHF.

The genes are TRBV18 and TRBJ1-5, with D tentatively TRBD1 (6 bases). V was pared by 3 bases and J by 4 bases, with 10 bases between. The germline V gene has CDR1 KGHSH and CDR2 LQKENI. This CDR3 region has 14 residues. CDR3 sequence reads: CASSPNRDNQPQHF. The CDR3 region has the DNA TGTGCCAGCTCACCGAACAGGGATAATCAGCCCCAGCATTTT.

The chain couples TRBV6-1 to TRBJ1-1, with 10 bases identical to TRBD1. There are 17 residues in the CDR3. Per the germline V gene, CDR1 is MNHNS and CDR2 is SASEGT. Trimming took 4 bases from V and 0 from J; bases not matched to a gene: 8. The DNA for the CDR3 is TGTGCCAGCAGTGTCGGGGGACAGGGGCTAATGAACACTGAAGCTTTCTTT. Translation gives CASSVGGQGLMNTEAFF.

The gene calls are TRBV4-3 and TRBJ2-1; 13 bases map to TRBD2. The CDR3 covers 17 residues. V shed 0 bases and J 4 bases; nucleotides not matched to a gene: 3. Germline V CDR1 and CDR2: LGHNA, YSLEER. The CDR3 sequence is CASSQDGGLAGYNEQFF. In DNA form, the CDR3 reads TGCGCCAGCAGCCAAGATGGGGGACTAGCGGGGTACAATGAGCAGTTCTTC.

The chain uses TRBV19 and TRBJ1-3; D gene uncertain. Germline CDR1 LNHDA, CDR2 SQIVND (reference sequence). Trimming left V 5 bases short and J 0 bases short, with 11 bases between. The CDR3 has 15 amino acids. The CDR3 protein is CASSPFVNSGNTIYF. In DNA form, the CDR3 reads TGTGCCAGTAGTCCCTTTGTCAACTCTGGAAACACCATATATTTT.

This clone was recorded once. The chain carries TRBV9 and TRBJ2-7; 7 nucleotides align to TRBD1. Trimming took 2 bases from V and 4 from J; bases not matched to a gene: 9. Per the germline V gene, CDR1 is SGDLS and CDR2 is YYNGEE. The CDR3 extends over 15 amino acids. DNA of the CDR3: TGTGCCAGCAGCGTCGCTTGGGACAGCTCTTACGAGCAGTACTTC. It encodes CASSVAWDSSYEQYF.

The J gene is TRBJ2-7, the V gene TRBV7-9, with D unclear. Germline values: CDR1 SEHNR, CDR2 FQNEAQ (reference sequence). There are 13 residues in the CDR3. V shed 5 bases and J shed 0 bases, with 8 bases lying between them. As DNA, the CDR3 is TGTGCCAGCAGCCCGACGCCCTCCTACGAGCAGTACTTC. This sequence encodes CASSPTPSYEQYF.

By share, this clone ranks as medium-sized (0.01 to 0.1%). The genes are TRBV6-4 and TRBJ1-5; 7 nucleotides agree with TRBD1. The CDR3 extends over 16 amino acids. V dropped 3 bases and J dropped 0; count of bases not matched to a gene: 5. Germline lookup yields CDR1 MRHNA and CDR2 SNTAGT. The CDR3 coding sequence is TGTGCCAGCAGTGATTACAGGGGTCTTAGCAATCAGCCCCAGCATTTT. This codes for CASSDYRGLSNQPQHF.